This T cell receptor (beta chain) was sequenced in a study of regulatory and conventional T cells in RAG deficiency. Study-wide results and caveats: Shorter CDR3s in all patient subsets; >85% Treg-Tconv overlap in Omenn.

Profiled with immunoSEQ multiplex PCR; TCRdb holds only in-frame clones, not every one. The sample lists 25,000 to 35,000 clones; approximately 96% were seen once. This clone was recorded once. Antigen unknown. Trimming removed 0 bases at V and 4 bases at J, with 11 bases between. Germline V CDR1 and CDR2: SGHRS, YFSETQ. CDR3 size: 16 residues. Genomic DNA came from blood conventional CD4+ T cells gated CD25-low CD127-high. This sample also belongs to another study, concerning regulatory T cells. Per that paper: Primers: 52 TRBV forward and 13 TRBJ reverse. In patients, unique TRB V-J pairs were restricted and V/J usage skewed, especially in Tregs.

Sequenced input: CD25- CD4+ T cells sorted from blood. The TCR sequence derives from a human donor in good health. This sequence joins TRBV5-1 and TRBJ2-6; D is perhaps TRBD2 (6 bases). CDR3 region: CASSLEGLPGANVLTF. In DNA form, the CDR3 reads TGCGCCAGCAGCTTGGAGGGACTGCCAGGGGCCAACGTCCTGACTTTC.